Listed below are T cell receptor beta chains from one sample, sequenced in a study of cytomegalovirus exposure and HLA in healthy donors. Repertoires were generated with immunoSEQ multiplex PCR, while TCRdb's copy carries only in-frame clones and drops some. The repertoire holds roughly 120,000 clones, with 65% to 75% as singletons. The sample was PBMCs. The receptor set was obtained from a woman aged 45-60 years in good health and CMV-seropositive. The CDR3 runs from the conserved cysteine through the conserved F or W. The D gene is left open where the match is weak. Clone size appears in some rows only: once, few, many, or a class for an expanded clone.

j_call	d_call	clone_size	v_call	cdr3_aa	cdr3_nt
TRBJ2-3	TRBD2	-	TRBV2	CASSEALGTTLADTQYF	TGTGCCAGCAGTGAAGCGCTTGGGACTACATTGGCAGATACGCAGTATTTT
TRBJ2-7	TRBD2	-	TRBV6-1	CASSGTSGVGLSSYEQYF	TGTGCCAGCAGTGGGACTAGCGGGGTAGGATTAAGCTCCTACGAGCAGTACTTC
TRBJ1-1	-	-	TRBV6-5	CASSSTDTKAFF	TGTGCCAGCTCATCGACAGACACAAAAGCTTTCTTT
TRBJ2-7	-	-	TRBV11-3	CASSLGGEDYEQYF	TGTGCCAGCAGCTTAGGCGGGGAAGACTACGAGCAGTACTTC
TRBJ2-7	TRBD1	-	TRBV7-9	CASSSGTGEKYEQYF	TGTGCCAGCAGCTCGGGGACAGGGGAGAAATACGAGCAGTACTTC
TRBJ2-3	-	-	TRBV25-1	CASSDRPGEDTQYF	TGTGCCAGCAGTGACCGCCCGGGGGAAGATACGCAGTATTTT
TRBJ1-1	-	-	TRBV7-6	CASSLGRWNTEAFF	TGTGCCAGCAGCTTAGGCAGGTGGAACACTGAAGCTTTCTTT
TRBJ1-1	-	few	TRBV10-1	CASSPGSIGTEAFF	TGCGCCAGCAGCCCCGGGAGTATTGGCACTGAAGCTTTCTTT
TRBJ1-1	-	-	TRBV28	CASSRRDNTEAFF	TGTGCCAGCAGTAGGAGGGACAACACTGAAGCTTTCTTT
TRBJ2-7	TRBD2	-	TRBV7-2	CASSFQLAGAYEQYF	TGTGCCAGCAGCTTTCAACTAGCGGGGGCCTACGAGCAGTACTTC